Detailed here is one TCR beta chain. The antigen is undetermined. The source of the sample is a study of cytomegalovirus exposure and HLA in healthy donors. Both 60 Vbeta primers and 13 Jbeta primers went into the PCR. The protocol was immunoSEQ multiplex PCR, while the TCRdb copy is restricted to in-frame clones and leaves out a portion. The sample carries 90,000 to 120,000 clones, 9.5% to 13% recorded once. The CDR3 length is 15 residues. Per germline, CDR1 SGHRS and CDR2 YFSETQ. V lost 4 bases and J lost 6; bases outside the gene matches: 8. Notes on the study in general: In a later analysis, a missense DCLRE1C variant was linked to TCR beta V- and J-gene trimming. Diagnosis of cytomegalovirus status made by the classifier reportedly showed high specificity and sensitivity. Cytomegalovirus-associated status was assigned to about 180 TCR beta chains.

This chain uses TRBV5-1 with TRBJ2-7, with 12 bases aligning to TRBD1. Sequencing was done on a sample of PBMCs. The receptor comes from a man between 35 and 55 years old in good health and CMV-seropositive. Here the CDR3 DNA reads TGCGCCAGCAGCCCCCGGGGACAGGGGGCTGGCGAGCAGTACTTC. Its protein product is CASSPRGQGAGEQYF.